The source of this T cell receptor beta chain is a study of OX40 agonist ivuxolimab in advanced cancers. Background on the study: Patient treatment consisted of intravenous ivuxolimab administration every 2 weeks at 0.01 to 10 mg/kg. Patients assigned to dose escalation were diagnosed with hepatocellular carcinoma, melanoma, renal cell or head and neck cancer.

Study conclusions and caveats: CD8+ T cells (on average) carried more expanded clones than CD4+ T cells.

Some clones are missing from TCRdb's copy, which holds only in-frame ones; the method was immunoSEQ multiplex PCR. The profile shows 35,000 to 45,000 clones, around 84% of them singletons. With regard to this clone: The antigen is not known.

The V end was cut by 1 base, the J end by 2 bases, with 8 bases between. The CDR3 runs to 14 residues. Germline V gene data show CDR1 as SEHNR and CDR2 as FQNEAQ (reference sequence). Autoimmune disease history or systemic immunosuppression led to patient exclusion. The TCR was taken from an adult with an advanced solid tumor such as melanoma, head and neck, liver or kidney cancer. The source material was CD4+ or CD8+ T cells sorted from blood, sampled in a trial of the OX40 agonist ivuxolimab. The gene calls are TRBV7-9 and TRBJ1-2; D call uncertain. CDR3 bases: TGTGCCAGCAGCTTAGAGGTCAGAAACTATGGCTACACCTTC. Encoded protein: CASSLEVRNYGYTF.